These T cell receptor beta chains were read from a single sample in a study of T cells after yellow fever vaccination. TCRdb re-derived calls from the 5' RACE reads in MiXCR, one entry per CDR3 protein. The sample holds some 550,000 distinct CDR3 sequences, around 21% seen once. The sample was PBMCs, taken 15 days after the yellow fever booster vaccination. These TCRs come from a man younger than 40 who received the YFV17D yellow fever vaccine. CDR3s include the opening cysteine and the closing phenylalanine or tryptophan.

j_gene: TRBJ2-7; v_gene: TRBV7-9; CDR3aa: CASSIQGARSHEQYF
j_gene: TRBJ2-1; v_gene: TRBV28; CDR3aa: CASSRPGTSDHEQFF
j_gene: TRBJ2-5; v_gene: TRBV12-3/TRBV12-4; CDR3aa: CASSPTGSPGTQYF
j_gene: TRBJ2-2; v_gene: TRBV28; CDR3aa: CASSRGDIGTGELFF
j_gene: TRBJ2-3; v_gene: TRBV7-2; CDR3aa: CASSRLGTTQYF
j_gene: TRBJ2-2; v_gene: TRBV7-9; CDR3aa: CASSLIENTGELFF
j_gene: TRBJ2-2; v_gene: TRBV20-1; CDR3aa: CSGTGETGELFF
j_gene: TRBJ2-5; v_gene: TRBV5-1; CDR3aa: CASSTRLHGTYQETQYF
j_gene: TRBJ2-3; v_gene: TRBV28; CDR3aa: CASSWGLAGADTQYF
j_gene: TRBJ2-1; v_gene: TRBV6-1; CDR3aa: CASRLSGPYNEQFF
j_gene: TRBJ2-3; v_gene: TRBV20-1; CDR3aa: CSARRTAITDTQYF
j_gene: TRBJ2-1; v_gene: TRBV20-1; CDR3aa: CSARETGVSYNEQFF
j_gene: TRBJ2-3; v_gene: TRBV27; CDR3aa: CASSSLLEADTQYF
j_gene: TRBJ2-1; v_gene: TRBV28; CDR3aa: CASSFLFGRAHEQFF
j_gene: TRBJ1-5; v_gene: TRBV7-9; CDR3aa: CASSFQNQPQHF
j_gene: TRBJ2-2; v_gene: TRBV12-3/TRBV12-4; CDR3aa: CASSLLGGGELFF
j_gene: TRBJ1-5; v_gene: TRBV7-2; CDR3aa: CASSISTSNQPQHF
j_gene: TRBJ2-2; v_gene: TRBV7-8; CDR3aa: CASSLDLIGELFF
j_gene: TRBJ2-7; v_gene: TRBV20-1; CDR3aa: CSASGTHYEQYF
j_gene: TRBJ2-2; v_gene: TRBV20-1; CDR3aa: CSATMAKAGELFF
j_gene: TRBJ1-6; v_gene: TRBV7-9; CDR3aa: CASSSPPSSYNSPLHF
j_gene: TRBJ2-2; v_gene: TRBV19; CDR3aa: CASSTGGWGTGELFF
j_gene: TRBJ2-3; v_gene: TRBV10-3; CDR3aa: CAISGSGADTQYF
j_gene: TRBJ2-5; v_gene: TRBV10-3; CDR3aa: CAIMGQGQETQYF
j_gene: TRBJ1-2; v_gene: TRBV27; CDR3aa: CASSFTTGSYGYTF
j_gene: TRBJ2-1; v_gene: TRBV5-6; CDR3aa: CASSFGLAVYNEQFF
j_gene: TRBJ2-7; v_gene: TRBV29-1; CDR3aa: CSVRPAGALPHEQYF
j_gene: TRBJ2-7; v_gene: TRBV27; CDR3aa: CASSFTGVNYEQYF
j_gene: TRBJ2-1; v_gene: TRBV11-1; CDR3aa: CASSPSLQEFNEQFF
j_gene: TRBJ2-7; v_gene: TRBV3-1; CDR3aa: CASSNSLGREISYEQYF
j_gene: TRBJ2-1; v_gene: TRBV3-1; CDR3aa: CASSPRASKGSSYNEQFF
j_gene: TRBJ2-1; v_gene: TRBV10-3; CDR3aa: CAISDLGLEGDEQFF
j_gene: TRBJ1-1; v_gene: TRBV2; CDR3aa: CASSGDRNTEAFF
j_gene: TRBJ2-1; v_gene: TRBV5-1; CDR3aa: CASSLEGLDYNEQFF